The T cell receptor (beta chain) described here comes from a study of cytomegalovirus exposure and HLA in healthy donors. The CDR3 runs 13 residues. Trimming removed 0 bases at V and 3 bases at J, with 6 bases between. The germline V gene encodes CDR1 WNHNN and CDR2 SYGVQD (reference sequence). The primer mix had 60 Vbeta and 13 Jbeta primers. Sequenced by immunoSEQ multiplex PCR; TCRdb stores in-frame clones only, minus some. The table lists fewer than 250,000 clones. Study-level points and caveats: When analyzed later, a missense DCLRE1C variant was found to be linked to TCR beta V- and J-gene trimming.

A remark on this clone: Its matching antigen is unknown.

Sequencing input: PBMCs. The J gene is TRBJ2-7, the V gene TRBV10-1; D is undetermined. The receptor comes from a woman in her twenties or thirties in good health and CMV-seropositive. CDR3 DNA sequence: TGCGCCAGCAGTGAGTCGGGCAGCTACGAGCAGTACTTC. Protein: CASSESGSYEQYF.